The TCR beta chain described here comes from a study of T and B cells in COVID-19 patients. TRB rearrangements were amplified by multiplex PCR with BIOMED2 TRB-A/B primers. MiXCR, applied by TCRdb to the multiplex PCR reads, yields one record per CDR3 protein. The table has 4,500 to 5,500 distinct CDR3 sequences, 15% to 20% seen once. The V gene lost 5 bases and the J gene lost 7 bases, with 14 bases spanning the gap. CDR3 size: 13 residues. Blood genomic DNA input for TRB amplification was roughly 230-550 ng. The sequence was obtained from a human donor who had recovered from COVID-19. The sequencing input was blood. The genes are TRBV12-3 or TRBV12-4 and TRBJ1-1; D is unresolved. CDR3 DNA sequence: TGTGCCAGCAGTACACCCGGACGGAGTGAAGCTTTCTTT. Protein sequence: CASSTPGRSEAFF.